This is a list of T cell receptor beta chains from one sample in a study of T cells in narcolepsy. TCRdb keeps only in-frame clones here, not all; method: immunoSEQ multiplex PCR. The repertoire has around 17,000 clones, roughly 72% of them found once; the top ten carry 11% to 15%. Sequencing was carried out using CD45RA- memory CD8+ T cells from PBMCs. The source is a human donor with narcolepsy. CDR3s include the opening cysteine and the closing phenylalanine or tryptophan. The D gene is left open where the match is weak. The size of a clone is reported for some rows only, either as once, few or many, or as a class for expanded clones.

abundance,j_gene,v_gene,len,d_gene,CDR3nt,CDR3aa
NA,TRBJ1-2,TRBV7-9,14,NA,TGTGCCAGCAGCCCCGGGAGGCTTAACTATGGCTACACCTTC,CASSPGRLNYGYTF
few,TRBJ2-7,TRBV29-1,11,NA,TGCAGCGTTGAATTGCAGGGGGAGCAGTACTTC,CSVELQGEQYF
NA,TRBJ1-4,TRBV4-2,11,NA,TGTGCCAGCACCCGGGCGGGGGAACTGTTTTTT,CASTRAGELFF
NA,TRBJ2-5,TRBV4-1,15,NA,TGCGCCAGCAGCAGGTCCCCCGGGACGGGAGAGACCCAGTACTTC,CASSRSPGTGETQYF
NA,TRBJ2-7,TRBV14,14,NA,TGTGCCAGCAGCCAAGATGCTGGCCCGAGGGAGCAGTACTTC,CASSQDAGPREQYF
few,TRBJ1-1,TRBV13,13,NA,TGTGCCAGCAGCCCAGGGTTGAACACTGAAGCTTTCTTT,CASSPGLNTEAFF
NA,TRBJ2-7,TRBV2,12,NA,TGTGCCAGCAGTGAAGAGGGCTACGAGCAGTACTTC,CASSEEGYEQYF
NA,TRBJ1-2,TRBV11-2,14,NA,TGTGCCAGCAGCGGAGGCCGGGAGACCACTGGCTACACCTTC,CASSGGRETTGYTF
NA,TRBJ1-2,TRBV28,14,TRBD1,TGTGCCAGCAGTTTAGCAGGGGGAGGCTACGGCTACACCTTC,CASSLAGGGYGYTF
NA,TRBJ2-1,TRBV27,14,NA,TGTGCCAGCAAACCCCGGGAAAACTACAATGAGCAGTTCTTC,CASKPRENYNEQFF
NA,TRBJ2-7,TRBV28,15,NA,TGTGCCAGCAGTTTACCGCACACCCCCCCCTACGAGCAGTACTTC,CASSLPHTPPYEQYF
once,TRBJ1-4,TRBV25-1,12,NA,TGTGCCAGCAGTGAATCGACTGAAAAACTGTTTTTT,CASSESTEKLFF
NA,TRBJ2-1,TRBV7-6,14,TRBD2,TGTGCCAGCAGTCGAGCGGGGAACTACAATGAGCAGTTCTTC,CASSRAGNYNEQFF
NA,TRBJ2-3,TRBV7-9,10,NA,TGTGCCAGCAGCTTAGATACGCAGTATTTT,CASSLDTQYF
NA,TRBJ2-2,TRBV11-1,15,TRBD2,TGTGCCAGCAGCTCTGGGACTAGCGTCACCGGGGAGCTGTTTTTT,CASSSGTSVTGELFF
NA,TRBJ1-1,TRBV9,13,NA,TGTGCCAGCAGCGTAGAAAAGAACACTGAAGCTTTCTTT,CASSVEKNTEAFF
once,TRBJ2-7,TRBV13,14,TRBD1,TGTGCCAGCAGCTTAGAAGGGACAGATTACGAGCAGTACTTC,CASSLEGTDYEQYF
few,TRBJ2-7,TRBV7-9,15,NA,TGTGCCAGCAGCCAAAGTGGTAAGGATCTCAACGAGCAGTACTTC,CASSQSGKDLNEQYF
NA,TRBJ2-5,TRBV27,16,TRBD1,TGTGCCAGCAGTACAGGGACAGCAGTGTACCAAGAGACCCAGTACTTC,CASSTGTAVYQETQYF
NA,TRBJ1-6,TRBV4-1,16,NA,TGCGCCAGCAGCCCGCAGAGACAGACGGATAATTCACCCCTCCACTTT,CASSPQRQTDNSPLHF
NA,TRBJ1-3,TRBV7-6,13,NA,TGTGCCAGCAGCTTAGCGCTCGGGGACACCATATATTTT,CASSLALGDTIYF
NA,TRBJ2-2,TRBV9,16,TRBD1,TGTGCCAGCAGCGCCGACAGGGGGCGTAACACCGGGGAGCTGTTTTTT,CASSADRGRNTGELFF
NA,TRBJ2-7,TRBV5-6,14,NA,TGTGCCAGCAGCATCGCCTATAGAACCTACGAGCAGTACTTC,CASSIAYRTYEQYF
few,TRBJ2-7,TRBV27,14,TRBD1,TGTGCCAGCAGCCTGCCTGGGACAGGGTCCGAGCAGTACTTC,CASSLPGTGSEQYF
NA,TRBJ2-1,TRBV11-2,15,NA,TGTGCCAGCAGCTTGGGTCCCGAATCACCGAGTCCCCAGTTCTTC,CASSLGPESPSPQFF
large,TRBJ1-2,TRBV13,14,NA,TGTGCCAGCAGCTTTTCGTCAGGGAACTATGGCTACACCTTC,CASSFSSGNYGYTF
NA,TRBJ1-5,TRBV6-6,14,NA,TGTGCCAGCAGCCTACAGGTTTGGAATCAGCCCCAGCATTTT,CASSLQVWNQPQHF
NA,TRBJ2-1,TRBV5-1,15,TRBD1,TGCGCCAGCAGCTTGGTAGGGACAGGGGGCAATGAGCAGTTCTTC,CASSLVGTGGNEQFF
NA,TRBJ1-1,TRBV6-1,14,TRBD1,TGTGCCAGCAGTGCGACAGGGGCGGACACTGAAGCTTTCTTT,CASSATGADTEAFF
NA,TRBJ2-3,TRBV13,16,NA,TGTGCCAGCAGCTTAGTCAGGGGGGCTAGCACAGATACGCAGTATTTT,CASSLVRGASTDTQYF
NA,TRBJ2-5,TRBV2,18,NA,TGTGCCAGCAGGGCTAACTCAATCCCTCTCGAGTACCAAGAGACCCAGTACTTC,CASRANSIPLEYQETQYF
NA,TRBJ1-2,TRBV7-9,16,NA,TGTGCCAGCAGCTTCGGAAAGGGGTGGGGAGGCTATGGCTACACCTTC,CASSFGKGWGGYGYTF
few,TRBJ1-2,TRBV5-4,16,NA,TGTGCCAGCAGCCGAGGACTTGGAGGCACACCCTATGGCTACACCTTC,CASSRGLGGTPYGYTF
NA,TRBJ2-1,TRBV7-6,15,TRBD2,TGTGCCAGCAGCTCGGGACTAGCGGAGGTCAATGAGCAGTTCTTC,CASSSGLAEVNEQFF
NA,TRBJ1-1,TRBV9,14,NA,TGTGCCAGCAGCGTAGATCTTTGGGAGACTGAAGCTTTCTTT,CASSVDLWETEAFF
NA,TRBJ2-7,TRBV7-8,14,NA,TGTGCCAGCAGCTTAGGTAGCGGACCCTACGAGCAGTACTTC,CASSLGSGPYEQYF
NA,TRBJ1-4,TRBV5-8,14,TRBD1,TGTGCCAGCAGCTTGGGGACAGGAGGTGAAAAACTGTTTTTT,CASSLGTGGEKLFF
few,TRBJ2-3,TRBV9,15,NA,TGTGCCAGCAGCGTGTCCGGGACTAGCACAGATACGCAGTATTTT,CASSVSGTSTDTQYF
NA,TRBJ2-7,TRBV9,15,NA,TGTGCCAGCAGCCCAGCCCAGGACAGCACCTACGAGCAGTACTTC,CASSPAQDSTYEQYF
few,TRBJ2-7,TRBV5-8,14,TRBD1,TGTGCCAGCAGAGTACAGGGGGATCCCTACGAGCAGTACTTC,CASRVQGDPYEQYF
NA,TRBJ2-3,TRBV6-5,14,NA,TGTGCCAGCAGTTACGTCAGGGAGGAAGATACGCAGTATTTT,CASSYVREEDTQYF